Listed here are 18 T cell receptor beta chains from one sample, sequenced in a study of T cell responses to AZD1222 COVID-19 vaccine. TCRdb keeps only in-frame clones here, not all; method: immunoSEQ multiplex PCR. Here the sample spans roughly 84,000 clones, about 85% being singletons. The source material was peripheral blood, sampled on day 0 of AZD1222 vaccination. These receptors all stem from an adult in good health.

The J gene is TRBJ1-6, the V gene TRBV5-4; TRBD1 aligns across 7 bases. The germline V gene encodes CDR1 SGHNT and CDR2 YYREEE (reference sequence). V was pared by 0 bases and J by 8 bases, with 5 bases of the junction left unmatched. The CDR3 has 15 residues. The CDR3 DNA reads as TGTGCCAGCAGCTTGGACCGACAGGGTTATTCACCCCTCCACTTT. Its protein product is CASSLDRQGYSPLHF.

The chain recombines TRBV24-1 with TRBJ2-5; TRBD1 aligns across 8 bases. CDR1 is KGHDR, CDR2 SFDVKD, per germline. The CDR3 length is 16 residues. J gave up 5 bases and V 4 bases, and 11 bases lay outside the gene matches. DNA of the CDR3: TGTGCCACCAGTGAGAAAGGGCGGACAGGGAGGGAGACCCAGTACTTC. It translates to CATSEKGRTGRETQYF.

V gene TRBV11-2 combines with J gene TRBJ1-5; the D is unclear. Germline assignment: CDR1 SGHAT and CDR2 FQNNGV. V lost 5 bases to trimming and J lost 4 bases, with 12 bases between them. CDR3 length equals 14 residues. CDR3 sequence reads: CASSLTQPNQPQHF. CDR3 DNA: TGTGCCAGCAGCCTTACCCAACCGAATCAGCCCCAGCATTTT.

This rearrangement joins TRBV5-1 to TRBJ2-2, with a weak D call TRBD2 (6 bases). V shed 3 bases and J shed 4 bases, with 10 bases lying between them. The germline V gene encodes CDR1 SGHRS and CDR2 YFSETQ. CDR3 length equals 14 residues. CDR3 sequence: CASSWDSTTGELFF. CDR3 sequence (DNA): TGCGCCAGCAGCTGGGACTCGACCACCGGGGAGCTGTTTTTT.

The V call is TRBV27, the J call TRBJ1-2, with D possibly being TRBD1 (6 bases). V was shortened by 6 bases and J by 4 bases, with 15 bases between the two germline ends. CDR1 MNHEY and CDR2 SMNVEV come from the germline V gene (reference sequence). The CDR3 consists of 14 residues. The DNA of the CDR3 is TGTGCCAGCAGACGTACAGGGAAGGGCTATGGCTACACCTTC. As protein: CASRRTGKGYGYTF.

This chain connects TRBV7-8 to TRBJ1-1; D uncertain. The CDR3 loop spans 14 amino acids. Per the germline V gene, CDR1 is SGHVS and CDR2 is FQNEAQ. Trimming removed 1 base from V and 5 bases from J, with 11 bases in between. The CDR3 sequence is CASSLGPSRTEAFF. Here the CDR3 DNA reads TGTGCCAGCAGCTTAGGGCCCTCAAGGACTGAAGCTTTCTTT.

The chain carries TRBV18 and TRBJ2-1; 8 bases agree with TRBD1. Germline assignment: CDR1 KGHSH and CDR2 LQKENI. The junction had 10 bases not matched to a gene; V was cut back by 6 bases and J by 6 bases. The CDR3 runs 15 residues. The DNA for the CDR3 is TGTGCCAGCTCTACCTTGGGACAGGCCAGCAATGAGCAGTTCTTC. It is translated as CASSTLGQASNEQFF.

The chain has TRBV27 and TRBJ2-1; TRBD2 agrees at 9 bases. Germline V gene data show CDR1 as MNHEY and CDR2 as SMNVEV (reference sequence). V shed 8 bases, J shed 10 bases, and the junction held 24 bases outside the gene matches. This CDR3 spans 18 amino acids. The CDR3 DNA sequence: TGTGCCAGCTCGACCCGGGTCTCCGGCGTAGCGGGAGTGCTGGAGCAGTTCTTC. Amino acid sequence: CASSTRVSGVAGVLEQFF.

The chain recombines TRBV29-1 with TRBJ2-4; possibly TRBD1 for D (6 bases). V was shortened by 0 bases and J by 6 bases, with 12 bases between the two germline ends. Germline V gene lookup returns CDR1 SQVTM and CDR2 ANQGSEA. The CDR3 spans 14 residues. CDR3 amino acids: CSVEDRTVGNIQYF. CDR3 nucleotide sequence: TGCAGCGTTGAAGACAGGACAGTAGGAAACATTCAGTACTTC.

V gene TRBV4-2 combines with J gene TRBJ1-2; no definite D call. Germline assignment: CDR1 LGHNA and CDR2 YNFKEQ. V gave up 1 base and J gave up 1 base, with 7 bases separating them. This CDR3 contains 14 residues. The CDR3, as DNA: TGTGCCAGCAGCCAAGTAGAAGATAACTATGGCTACACCTTC. Its protein is CASSQVEDNYGYTF.

The rearrangement links TRBV7-8 to TRBJ2-1; weak D call: TRBD2 (5 bases). Looked up from germline, CDR1 is SGHVS and CDR2 is FQNEAQ. V was trimmed by 11 bases and J by 2 bases, leaving 19 bases between them. The CDR3 has 15 amino acids. CDR3 region: CASRTVSLPYNEQFF. The CDR3 DNA is TGTGCCTCAAGGACTGTCTCGCTACCCTACAATGAGCAGTTCTTC.

The V gene is TRBV7-8, the J gene TRBJ2-1; 8 bases are shared with TRBD1. The CDR3 covers 14 residues. Looked up from germline, CDR1 is SGHVS and CDR2 is FQNEAQ. After removal of 4 bases from V and 6 bases from J, the junction contained 5 bases not matched to a gene. The CDR3 DNA reads TGTGCCAGCAGCTCAAGACAGGGGCTCAATGAGCAGTTCTTC. Its translation: CASSSRQGLNEQFF.

V is TRBV2 and J is TRBJ1-2; weak D call: TRBD1 (6 bases). V lost 11 bases and J lost 6, with 16 bases in between. The CDR3 spans 12 residues. From germline, CDR1 is SNHLY and CDR2 FYNNEI. This CDR3 reads CARLQGRDGYTF. The DNA of the CDR3 is TGTGCCCGTCTTCAGGGGCGCGATGGCTACACCTTC.

The chain uses TRBV30 and TRBJ2-7, with 7 bases lining up with TRBD2. This CDR3 spans 13 amino acids. With V trimmed by 4 bases and J by 4 bases, 7 bases remained unmatched. Germline-derived CDR1 and CDR2 are GTSNPN and SVGIG (reference sequence). The CDR3 reads CAWNRREYYEQYF. The CDR3 nucleotides are TGTGCCTGGAATAGGCGGGAGTATTACGAGCAGTACTTC.

V is TRBV27 and J is TRBJ2-1, with unresolved D. Looked up from germline, CDR1 is MNHEY and CDR2 is SMNVEV (reference sequence). Trimming stripped 2 bases from V and 3 bases from J, with 26 bases between. The CDR3 consists of 20 residues. The CDR3 DNA sequence: TGTGCCAGCAGTTTAAACCTTTTCGGTTCTCTGGCCTCTCTCTACAATGAGCAGTTCTTC. It is translated as CASSLNLFGSLASLYNEQFF.

This CDR3 reads CASSYGLHSYNEQFF. Written as DNA, the CDR3 is TGTGCCAGCAGCTATGGACTACACTCCTACAATGAGCAGTTCTTC. The rearrangement links TRBV5-6 to TRBJ2-1; D perhaps matches TRBD2 (6 bases). CDR3 length: 15 amino acids. Germline CDR1 reads SGHDT; CDR2 reads YYEEEE. V lost 3 bases, J lost 0 bases, and 10 bases lay in between.

The chain combines TRBV27 with TRBJ2-7; 7 bases map to TRBD2. CDR1 and CDR2 from the germline V gene are MNHEY and SMNVEV (reference sequence). Trimming cost V 5 bases and J 4 bases; bases outside gene matches: 8. The CDR3 has 14 amino acids. Here the CDR3 reads CASSPAPGGYEQYF. CDR3 nucleotides: TGTGCCAGCAGTCCCGCACCCGGGGGGTACGAGCAGTACTTC.

The rearrangement joins TRBV27 to TRBJ2-7; D not resolved. CDR1 and CDR2 from the germline V gene are MNHEY and SMNVEV (reference sequence). The CDR3 covers 14 residues. The V and J ends lost 0 bases and 2 bases respectively, with 8 bases between them. Here the CDR3 reads CASSLSRQAYEQYF. The CDR3 region has the DNA TGTGCCAGCAGTTTATCGAGGCAGGCCTACGAGCAGTACTTC.